This T cell receptor beta chain appears in the sequencing data of a study of T-cell reconstitution after alpha-beta-depleted transplantation in children. Overall study findings and caveats: The origin of alpha-beta T cells about two months after transplant was reportedly several hundred expanded graft clones. Recipient T cells and thymic progenitors that survived gave rise to the high TCRbeta diversity observed at day 60 in some patients. At one year after transplant, newly produced T cells mostly accounted for T-cell counts and diversity.

Unique molecular identifiers were incorporated when the TCRbeta library was constructed. TCRdb reprocessed the PCR reads with MiXCR, giving one entry per CDR3 protein. The sample consists of roughly 310,000 distinct CDR3 sequences, around 25% of them appearing once. This CDR3 has 13 amino acids. Trimming cost V 2 bases and J 8 bases, with 11 bases left between them. The germline V gene encodes CDR1 MNHNS and CDR2 SASEGT. About this clonotype: Its target is not known.

The receptor's source is a male patient younger than 18 who had a stem cell transplant for acute lymphoblastic leukemia, so the T cells may come from the graft donor. The sample was PBMCs, mostly from graft donor cells, taken 180 days after TCRalphabeta/CD19-depleted stem cell transplant. The V and J genes are TRBV6-1 and TRBJ2-3; unclear D gene. The CDR3 loop is CASSEILTGTQYF. CDR3 DNA: TGTGCCAGCAGTGAAATCCTGACGGGTACGCAGTATTTT.